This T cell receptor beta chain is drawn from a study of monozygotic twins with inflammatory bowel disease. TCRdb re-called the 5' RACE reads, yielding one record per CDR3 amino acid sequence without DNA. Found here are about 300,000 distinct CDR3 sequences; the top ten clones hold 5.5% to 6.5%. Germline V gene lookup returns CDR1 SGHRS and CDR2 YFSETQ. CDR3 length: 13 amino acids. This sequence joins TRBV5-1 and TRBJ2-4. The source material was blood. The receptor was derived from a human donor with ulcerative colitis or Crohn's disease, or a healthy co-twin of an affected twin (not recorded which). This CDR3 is CASSLEDRGIQYF.